This paragraph reports one TCR beta chain. The V gene end was trimmed by 1 base and the J gene end by 5 bases; junction bases not matched to a gene: 4. The CDR3 loop spans 15 amino acids. Germline assignment: CDR1 MNHEY and CDR2 SMNVEV (reference sequence). The sample is drawn from a study of blood T cell repertoires in COVID-19. Study overall: COVID-19 samples, acute and convalescent, were from the United States, Italy and Spain. From T cells, B-cell-depleted T cells, or PBMCs came the material, which was cDNA or gDNA.

Repertoires were generated with immunoSEQ multiplex PCR, while TCRdb's copy carries only in-frame clones and drops some. The data contain 380,000 or so clones, about 90% of them singletons. The TCR comes from a man aged 25-45 years who had recovered from COVID-19. The rearrangement joins TRBV27 to TRBJ1-5; the match to TRBD1 covers 8 bases. Sample: PBMCs or T cells enriched from blood (not recorded which). The CDR3 sequence is CASSLLTGADQPQHF. The CDR3 DNA is TGTGCCAGCAGTTTATTGACAGGGGCTGATCAGCCCCAGCATTTT.